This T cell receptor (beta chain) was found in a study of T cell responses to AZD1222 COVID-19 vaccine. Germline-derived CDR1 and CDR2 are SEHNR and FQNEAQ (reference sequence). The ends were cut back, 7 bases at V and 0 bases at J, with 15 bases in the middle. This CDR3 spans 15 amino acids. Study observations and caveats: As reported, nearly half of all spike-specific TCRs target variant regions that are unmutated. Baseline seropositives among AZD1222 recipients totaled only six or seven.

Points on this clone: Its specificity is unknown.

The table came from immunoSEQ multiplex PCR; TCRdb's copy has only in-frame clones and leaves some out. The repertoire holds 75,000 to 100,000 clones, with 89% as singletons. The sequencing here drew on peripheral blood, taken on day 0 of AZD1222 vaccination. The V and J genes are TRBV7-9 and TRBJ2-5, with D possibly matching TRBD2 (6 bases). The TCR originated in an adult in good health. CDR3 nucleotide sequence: TGTGCCAGCACCTCCGGGTGGGACTACCAAGAGACCCAGTACTTC. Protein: CASTSGWDYQETQYF.